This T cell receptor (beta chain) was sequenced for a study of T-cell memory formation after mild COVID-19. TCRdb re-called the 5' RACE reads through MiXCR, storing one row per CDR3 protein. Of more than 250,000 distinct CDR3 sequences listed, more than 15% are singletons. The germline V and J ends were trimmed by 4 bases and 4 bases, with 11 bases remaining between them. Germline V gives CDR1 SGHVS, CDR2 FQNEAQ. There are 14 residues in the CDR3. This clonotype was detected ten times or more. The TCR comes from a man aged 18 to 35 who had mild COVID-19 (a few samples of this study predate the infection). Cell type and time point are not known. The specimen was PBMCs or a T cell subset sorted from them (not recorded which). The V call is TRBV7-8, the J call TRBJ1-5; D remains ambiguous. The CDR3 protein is CASSSAGGNQPQHF. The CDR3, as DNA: TGTGCCAGCAGCTCGGCGGGTGGGAATCAGCCCCAGCATTTT. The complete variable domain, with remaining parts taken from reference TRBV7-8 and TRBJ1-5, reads GAGVSQSPRYKVAKRGQDVALRCDPISGHVSLFWYQQALGQGPEFLTYFQNEAQLDKSGLPSDRFFAERPEGSVSTLKIQRTQQEDSAVYLCASSSAGGNQPQHFGDGTRLSIL.